The clone carrying this T cell receptor beta chain is a singleton in its sample. This table comes from immunoSEQ multiplex PCR, and its TCRdb copy is limited to in-frame clones, with some not included. The table has around 120,000 clones, around 91% seen once. This sample was taken from a study of blood T cell repertoires in COVID-19. The V gene's germline CDR1 is SNHLY and CDR2 FYNNEI. This CDR3 has 16 amino acids. Germline trimming cut 7 bases from V and 0 bases from J; bases unmatched to any gene: 8. The receptor was derived from a woman aged 55 to 70 with COVID-19, enrolled during active disease. Source material: peripheral blood. The rearrangement uses TRBV2 and TRBJ2-3, with 9 bases aligning to TRBD2. For the CDR3, the DNA is TGTGCCAGCATCAGCGGGGGGCAAATTAGCACAGATACGCAGTATTTT. Encoded protein: CASISGGQISTDTQYF.